This T cell receptor (beta chain) is from a study of graft-versus-host responses after intestinal transplantation. The data were produced by immunoSEQ multiplex PCR, yet TCRdb's version contains in-frame clones alone and is incomplete. The repertoire holds about 63,000 clones, with around 86% as singletons. About this clone: Its matching antigen is unknown.

The CDR3 covers 14 residues. Germline CDR1 is SGHAT and CDR2 is FQDESV (reference sequence). The V gene lost 3 bases and the J gene lost 2 bases, with 10 bases spanning the gap. Study outcomes and limitations: Association was observed between peak circulating GvH clone levels and early post-transplant HvG declines.

Intraepithelial and lamina propria lymphocytes were released after the graft tissue was processed. V gene TRBV11-1 combines with J gene TRBJ1-2; D is unclear. Sequenced here: ileum tissue, sampled 350 to 400 days after transplant. The clonotype was recovered from a human patient who received an intestinal transplant, so some T cells may come from the graft donor. Here the CDR3 DNA reads TGTGCCAGCAGCTTGTCCACAGAAAACTATGGCTACACCTTC. This translates into CASSLSTENYGYTF.